The sequence of this T cell receptor (beta chain) was determined in a study of graft-versus-host responses after intestinal transplantation. The table came from immunoSEQ multiplex PCR; TCRdb's copy has only in-frame clones and leaves some out. Here the sample spans about 86,000 clones, about 85% being singletons. In regard to this clone: Its specificity is unknown.

The germline CDR1 and CDR2 sequences are SGHVS and FQNEAQ. The CDR3 loop spans 13 amino acids. V dropped 5 bases and J dropped 6 bases, with 11 bases sitting between them. Overall study results and limits: After transplant, early declines in HvG clones were associated with peak levels of circulating GvH clones.

The sample consisted of unstimulated CD4+ T cells sorted from spleen or lymph node cells, taken before transplant. This chain uses TRBV7-8 with TRBJ2-1; D may be TRBD1 (6 bases). This TCR came from a human donor who was the organ donor for an intestinal transplant. CDR3 DNA: TGTGCCAGCAGCCGGACAGTATCCAATGAGCAGTTCTTC. It translates to CASSRTVSNEQFF.